Listed here are 16 T cell receptor beta chains from one sample, sequenced in a study of human T cells and chemical hapten exposure. TCRdb ran MiXCR on the RACE reads and lists one entry per CDR3 protein. Of approximately 32,000 distinct CDR3 sequences in the sample, roughly an eighth were seen once. Regarding time point: pre-sensitization, week 0. Treatment indicated: therapeutic diphenylcyclopropenone sensitization with weekly scalp DPC. Unfractionated whole blood served as the source for total RNA extraction. The starting material was whole blood, obtained in connection with sensitization to the hapten diphenylcyclopropenone (DPC). These receptors all stem from a woman aged 40 to 55 with alopecia areata. Some clones in this sample may be carry-over from other donors' samples.

This clonotype was found many times. The chain uses TRBV7-6 and TRBJ2-1; maybe TRBD2 (6 bases). The germline V gene encodes CDR1 SGHVS and CDR2 FNYEAQ. The V gene lost 2 bases and the J gene lost 5 bases, with 13 bases spanning the gap. This CDR3 has 15 residues. CDR3 sequence (DNA): TGTGCCAGCAGCTTATTAGCGGAACAAAACAATGAGCAGTTCTTC. This codes for CASSLLAEQNNEQFF.

This clonotype showed up many times. This chain connects TRBV7-2 to TRBJ2-1; weak D call: TRBD2 (5 bases). Germline V gene lookup returns CDR1 SGHTA and CDR2 FQGNSA. V was clipped by 6 bases and J by 0 bases, with 9 bases between them. The CDR3 contains 14 residues. Here the CDR3 reads CASSREFSYNEQFF. CDR3 DNA: TGTGCCAGCAGTAGGGAGTTCTCCTACAATGAGCAGTTCTTC.

This clonotype was recorded many times. The CDR3 is CASSFSMRSEVYSNQPQHF. DNA for the CDR3: TGTGCCAGCAGCTTCTCCATGAGATCCGAGGTTTATAGCAATCAGCCCCAGCATTTT. The chain has TRBV7-3 and TRBJ1-5; no firm D call. Trimming cost V 3 bases and J 0 bases, with 21 bases left between them. CDR1 and CDR2 (germline): SGHTA, FQGTGA. The CDR3 runs 19 residues.

A single count supports this clonotype. V is TRBV15 and J is TRBJ2-5; TRBD2 aligns across 7 bases. The CDR3 sequence is 16 residues long. Losses at the gene ends were 2 bases for V and 2 bases for J; bases not matched to a gene: 8. CDR1 and CDR2 (germline): LNHNV, YYDKDF (reference sequence). The CDR3 DNA reads as TGTGCCACCAGCAGACCTAGGGGACTACCACAAGAGACCCAGTACTTC. This sequence encodes CATSRPRGLPQETQYF.

This clonotype appeared a few times. The rearrangement uses TRBV4-1 and TRBJ2-7, with D perhaps matching TRBD2 (7 bases). Germline-derived CDR1 and CDR2 are MGHRA and YSYEKL. The CDR3 is made up of 15 amino acids. Trimming left V 6 bases short and J 7 bases short, with 22 bases between. As DNA, the CDR3 is TGCGCCAGCAGGGCTACTGCGGGGGCTAACGCGGAGCAGTACTTC. Translated: CASRATAGANAEQYF.

This clonotype was counted many times. This chain connects TRBV11-2 to TRBJ2-1; no firm D call. Germline assignment: CDR1 SGHAT and CDR2 FQNNGV. This CDR3 contains 13 residues. V lost 5 bases and J lost 4, with 9 bases in between. The CDR3 protein is CASSPTVYNEQFF. CDR3 coding DNA: TGTGCCAGCAGCCCCACGGTTTACAATGAGCAGTTCTTC.

This clonotype was seen ten or more times. The chain carries TRBV3-1 and TRBJ2-6; possibly TRBD2 for D (7 bases). Germline loops: CDR1 LGHDT, CDR2 YNNKEL (reference sequence). Trimming cost V 0 bases and J 1 base, with 16 bases left between them. The CDR3 is 19 amino acids. The CDR3, as DNA: TGTGCCAGCAGCCAAGATTCGTCGGGGGGCCATTCTGGGGCCAACGTCCTGACTTTC. This encodes CASSQDSSGGHSGANVLTF.

The rearrangement links TRBV29-1 to TRBJ2-7, with unresolved D. V was cut by 6 bases and J by 2 bases, with 11 bases left in between. The CDR3 runs 12 residues. In germline, CDR1 is SQVTM, CDR2 ANQGSEA. The CDR3 spells CSVKLTTYEQYF. In nucleotides, the CDR3 is TGCAGCGTGAAACTTACGACCTACGAGCAGTACTTC.

V and J are TRBV7-2 and TRBJ1-1; maybe TRBD1 (5 bases). Deletions cut 4 bases from V and 3 bases from J, with 15 bases between. The CDR3 spans 15 residues. Per the germline V gene, CDR1 is SGHTA and CDR2 is FQGNSA. The CDR3 protein is CASSSTISRDTEAFF. For the CDR3, the DNA is TGTGCCAGCAGCTCCACAATCAGCAGGGACACTGAAGCTTTCTTT.

V gene TRBV27 combines with J gene TRBJ2-4; 11 bases are a match to TRBD1. Germline values: CDR1 MNHEY, CDR2 SMNVEV (reference sequence). The V segment lost 5 bases and the J segment 5 bases; nucleotides outside the gene matches: 11. The CDR3 covers 17 residues. CDR3 amino acids: CASSRKGTGGFQNIQYF. The DNA for the CDR3 is TGTGCCAGCAGTCGGAAAGGGACAGGGGGGTTCCAAAACATTCAGTACTTC.

This clonotype appeared many times. V is TRBV20-1 and J is TRBJ2-5; no definite D call. CDR1 DFQATT and CDR2 SNEGSKA come from the germline V gene (reference sequence). The CDR3 contains 13 residues. The V end was cut by 5 bases, the J end by 6 bases, with 16 bases between. In nucleotides, the CDR3 is TGCAGTGCTCCACTCTACCCGCGTCAGACCCAGTACTTC. Its translation is CSAPLYPRQTQYF.

This chain connects TRBV10-3 to TRBJ1-1; D gene uncertain. V gave up 6 bases and J gave up 0 bases, with 8 bases separating them. CDR3 length: 13 amino acids. Germline lookup yields CDR1 ENHRY and CDR2 SYGVKD. DNA of the CDR3: TGTGCCATCAGGGTTGACGTGAACACTGAAGCTTTCTTT. Its translation: CAIRVDVNTEAFF.

As to this clonotype: One base away lies a much larger clone, so this may be a sequencing read error. The CDR3 does not end in the conserved phenylalanine or tryptophan, so this is likely a read error. CDR3 nucleotides: TGCAGTGCCCTGACAGGGGTCTTATCCTACGAGCAGTACTTA. Translated, it gives CSALTGVLSYEQYL. This chain uses TRBV29-1 with TRBJ2-7, with 8 positions matching TRBD1. Germline CDR1 SQVTM, CDR2 ANQGSEA. This CDR3 is built from 14 residues.

This clonotype has only a few counts. This chain uses TRBV7-9 with TRBJ1-1; 7 nucleotides align to TRBD1. The V gene's germline CDR1 is SEHNR and CDR2 FQNEAQ (reference sequence). The CDR3 covers 15 residues. J was trimmed by 1 base and V by 5 bases; bases with no gene match: 7. The CDR3 coding sequence is TGTGCCAGCAGCAACCAACAGGGGAAGAACACTGAAGCTTTCTTT. Its translation is CASSNQQGKNTEAFF.

The chain employs TRBV29-1 and TRBJ1-2, with D hard to call. The CDR3 runs to 11 residues. Trimming took off 6 bases at V and 4 bases at J, with 9 bases between the two ends. CDR1 SQVTM and CDR2 ANQGSEA come from the germline V gene. The CDR3 region has the DNA TGCAGCGTGTTACAGAGCTATGGCTACACCTTC. Protein sequence: CSVLQSYGYTF.

This clonotype was counted many times. The CDR3 here is CASSFGTVRLSEQYF. CDR3 nucleotide sequence: TGTGCCAGCAGCTTCGGGACAGTCCGTCTGTCCGAGCAGTACTTC. The gene calls are TRBV7-2 and TRBJ2-7, with 7 bases that match TRBD1. The CDR3 has 15 amino acids. V was pared by 3 bases and J by 6 bases, with 11 bases of the junction left unmatched. Per the germline V gene, CDR1 is SGHTA and CDR2 is FQGNSA.